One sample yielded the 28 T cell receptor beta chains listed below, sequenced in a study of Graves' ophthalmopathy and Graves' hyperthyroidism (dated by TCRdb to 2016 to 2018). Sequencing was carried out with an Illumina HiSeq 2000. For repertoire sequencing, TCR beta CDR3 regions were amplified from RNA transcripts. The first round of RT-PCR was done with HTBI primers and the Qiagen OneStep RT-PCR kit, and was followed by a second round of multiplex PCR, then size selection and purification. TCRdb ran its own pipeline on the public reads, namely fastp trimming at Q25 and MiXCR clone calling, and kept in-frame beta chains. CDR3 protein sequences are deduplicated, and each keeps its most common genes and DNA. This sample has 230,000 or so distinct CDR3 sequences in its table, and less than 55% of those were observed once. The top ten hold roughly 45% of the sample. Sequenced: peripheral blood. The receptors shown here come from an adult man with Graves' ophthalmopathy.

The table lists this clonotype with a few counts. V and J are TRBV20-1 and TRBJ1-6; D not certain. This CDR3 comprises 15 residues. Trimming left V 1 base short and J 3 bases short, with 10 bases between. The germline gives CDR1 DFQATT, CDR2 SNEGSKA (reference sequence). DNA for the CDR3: TGCAGTGCTAGAGGATCTACGGTCTATAATTCACCCCTCCACTTT. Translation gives CSARGSTVYNSPLHF.

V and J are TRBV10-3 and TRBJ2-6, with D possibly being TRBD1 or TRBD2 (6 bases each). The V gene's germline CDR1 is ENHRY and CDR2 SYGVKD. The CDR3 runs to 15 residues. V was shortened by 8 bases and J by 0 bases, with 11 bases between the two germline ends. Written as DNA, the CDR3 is TGTGCCATCGGAGGGGGACCCTCTGGGGCCAACGTCCTGACTTTC. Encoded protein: CAIGGGPSGANVLTF.

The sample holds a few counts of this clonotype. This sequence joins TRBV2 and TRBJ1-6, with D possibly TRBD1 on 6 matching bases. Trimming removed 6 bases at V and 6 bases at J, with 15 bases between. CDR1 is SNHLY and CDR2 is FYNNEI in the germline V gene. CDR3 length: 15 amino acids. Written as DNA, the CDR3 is TGTGCCAGCAGGCCCGCCCGGGGGGCTAATTCACCCCTCCACTTT. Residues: CASRPARGANSPLHF.

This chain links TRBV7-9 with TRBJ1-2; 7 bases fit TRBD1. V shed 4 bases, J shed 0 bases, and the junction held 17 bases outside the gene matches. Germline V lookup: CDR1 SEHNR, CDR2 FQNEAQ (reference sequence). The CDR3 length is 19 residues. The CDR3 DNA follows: TGTGCCAGCAGCTCAGTAACAGGGGATGCGCCTGGGACTAACTATGGCTACACCTTC. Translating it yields CASSSVTGDAPGTNYGYTF.

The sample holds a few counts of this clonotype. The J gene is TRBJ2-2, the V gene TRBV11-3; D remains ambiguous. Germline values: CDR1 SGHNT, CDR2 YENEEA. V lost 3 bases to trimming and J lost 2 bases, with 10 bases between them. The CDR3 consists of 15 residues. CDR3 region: CASSFSPTNTGELFF. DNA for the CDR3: TGTGCCAGCAGCTTCTCACCTACTAACACCGGGGAGCTGTTTTTT. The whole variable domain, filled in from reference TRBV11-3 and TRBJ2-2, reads EAGVVQSPRYKIIEKKQPVAFWCNPISGHNTLYWYLQNLGQGPELLIRYENEEAVDDSQLPKDRFSAERLKGVDSTLKIQPAELGDSAVYLCASSFSPTNTGELFFGEGSRLTVL.

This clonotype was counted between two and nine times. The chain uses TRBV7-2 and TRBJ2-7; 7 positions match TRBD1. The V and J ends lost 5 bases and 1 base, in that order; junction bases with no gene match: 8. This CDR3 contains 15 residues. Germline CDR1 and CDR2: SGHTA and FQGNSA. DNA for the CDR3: TGTGCCAGCAGCGCTTCCGGGACAGTATCCTACGAGCAGTACTTC. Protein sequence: CASSASGTVSYEQYF.

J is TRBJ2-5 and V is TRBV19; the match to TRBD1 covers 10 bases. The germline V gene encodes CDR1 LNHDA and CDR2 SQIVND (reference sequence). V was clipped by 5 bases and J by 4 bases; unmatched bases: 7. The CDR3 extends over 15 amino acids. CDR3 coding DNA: TGTGCCAGTAGTTCCCGGGACAGGGGAGGAGAGACCCAGTACTTC. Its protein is CASSSRDRGGETQYF.

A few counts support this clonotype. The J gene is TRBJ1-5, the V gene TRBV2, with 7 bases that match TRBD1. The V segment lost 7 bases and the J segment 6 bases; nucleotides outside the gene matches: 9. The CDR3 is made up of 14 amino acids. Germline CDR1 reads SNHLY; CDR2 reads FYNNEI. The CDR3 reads CASTRGTVSQPQHF. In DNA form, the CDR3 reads TGTGCCAGCACGAGAGGGACAGTTTCTCAGCCCCAGCATTTT.

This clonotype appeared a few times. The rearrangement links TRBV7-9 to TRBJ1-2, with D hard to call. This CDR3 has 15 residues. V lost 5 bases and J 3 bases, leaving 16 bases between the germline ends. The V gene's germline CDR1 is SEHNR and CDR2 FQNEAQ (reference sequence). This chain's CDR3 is CASSPREGLDYGYTF. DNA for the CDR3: TGTGCCAGCAGCCCCCGGGAAGGGCTCGACTATGGCTACACCTTC.

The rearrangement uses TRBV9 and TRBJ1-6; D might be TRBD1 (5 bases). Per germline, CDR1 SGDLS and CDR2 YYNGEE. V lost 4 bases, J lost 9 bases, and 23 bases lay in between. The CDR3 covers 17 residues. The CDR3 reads CASSQPRVLGAASPLHF. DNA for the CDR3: TGTGCCAGCAGCCAACCCCGGGTGTTAGGGGCAGCTTCACCCCTCCACTTT.

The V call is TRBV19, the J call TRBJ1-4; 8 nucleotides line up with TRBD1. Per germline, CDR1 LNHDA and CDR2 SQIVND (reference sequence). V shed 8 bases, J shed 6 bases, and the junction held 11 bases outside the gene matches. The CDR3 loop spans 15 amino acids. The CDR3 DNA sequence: TGTGCCAGTGGTAAGCCGGGACAGGTCCATGAAAAACTGTTTTTT. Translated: CASGKPGQVHEKLFF. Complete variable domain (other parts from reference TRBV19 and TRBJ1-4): DGGITQSPKYLFRKEGQNVTLSCEQNLNHDAMYWYRQDPGQGLRLIYYSQIVNDFQKGDIAEGYSVSREKKESFPLTVTSAQKNPTAFYLCASGKPGQVHEKLFFGSGTQLSVL.

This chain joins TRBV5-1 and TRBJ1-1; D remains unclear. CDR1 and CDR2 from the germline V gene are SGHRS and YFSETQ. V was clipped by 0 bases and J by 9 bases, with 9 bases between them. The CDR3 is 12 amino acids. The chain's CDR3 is CASSLDFSKAFF. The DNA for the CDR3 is TGCGCCAGCAGCTTGGACTTTTCGAAAGCTTTCTTT. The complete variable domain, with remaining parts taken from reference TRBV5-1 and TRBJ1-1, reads KAGVTQTPRYLIKTRGQQVTLSCSPISGHRSVSWYQQTPGQGLQFLFEYFSETQRNKGNFPGRFSGRQFSNSRSEMNVSTLELGDSALYLCASSLDFSKAFFGQGTRLTVV.

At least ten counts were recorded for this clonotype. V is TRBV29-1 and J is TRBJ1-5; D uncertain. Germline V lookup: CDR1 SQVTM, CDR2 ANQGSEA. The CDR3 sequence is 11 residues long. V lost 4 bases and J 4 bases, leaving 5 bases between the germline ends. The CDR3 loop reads CSVGGNQPQHF. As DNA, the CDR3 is TGCAGCGTTGGAGGGAATCAGCCCCAGCATTTT.

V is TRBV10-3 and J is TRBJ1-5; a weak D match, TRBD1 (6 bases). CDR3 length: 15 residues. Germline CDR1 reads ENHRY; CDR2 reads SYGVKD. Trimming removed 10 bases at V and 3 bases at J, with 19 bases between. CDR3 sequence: CASGGGRRINQPQHF. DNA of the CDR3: TGTGCCAGCGGGGGGGGGCGCCGTATCAATCAGCCCCAGCATTTT.

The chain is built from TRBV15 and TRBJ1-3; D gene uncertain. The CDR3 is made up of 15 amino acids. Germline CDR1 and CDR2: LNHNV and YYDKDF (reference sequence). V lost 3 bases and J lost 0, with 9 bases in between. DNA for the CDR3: TGTGCCACCAGCAGTCCACAGACCTCTGGAAACACCATATATTTT. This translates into CATSSPQTSGNTIYF.

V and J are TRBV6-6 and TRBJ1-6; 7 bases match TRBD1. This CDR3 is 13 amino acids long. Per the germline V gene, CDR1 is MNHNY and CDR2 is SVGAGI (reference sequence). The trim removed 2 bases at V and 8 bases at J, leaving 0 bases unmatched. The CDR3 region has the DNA TGTGCCAGCAGTTACGACAGGGATTCACCCCTCCACTTT. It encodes CASSYDRDSPLHF.

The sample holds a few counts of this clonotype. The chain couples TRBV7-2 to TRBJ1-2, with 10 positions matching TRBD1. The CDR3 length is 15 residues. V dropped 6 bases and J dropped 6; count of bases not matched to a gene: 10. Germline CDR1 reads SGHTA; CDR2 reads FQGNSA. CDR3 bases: TGTGCCAGCAGGAATAGCGACAGGGGGCGGAATGGCTACACCTTC. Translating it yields CASRNSDRGRNGYTF.

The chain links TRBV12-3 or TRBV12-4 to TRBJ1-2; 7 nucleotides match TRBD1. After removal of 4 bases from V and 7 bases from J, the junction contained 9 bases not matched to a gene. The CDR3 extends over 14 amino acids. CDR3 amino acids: CASSYYRGSAGYTF. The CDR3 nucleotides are TGTGCCAGCAGTTACTACAGGGGCTCCGCTGGCTACACCTTC.

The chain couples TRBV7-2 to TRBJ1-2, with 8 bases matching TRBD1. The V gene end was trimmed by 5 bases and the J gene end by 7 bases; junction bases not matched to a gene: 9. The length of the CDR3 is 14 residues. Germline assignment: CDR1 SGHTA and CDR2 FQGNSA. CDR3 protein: CASSPGGESIGYTF. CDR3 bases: TGTGCCAGCAGCCCAGGGGGCGAGTCGATTGGCTACACCTTC. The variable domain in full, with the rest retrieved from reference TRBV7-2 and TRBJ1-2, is GAGVSQSPSNKVTEKGKDVELRCDPISGHTALYWYRQSLGQGLEFLIYFQGNSAPDKSGLPSDRFSAERTGGSVSTLTIQRTQQEDSAVYLCASSPGGESIGYTFGSGTRLTVV.

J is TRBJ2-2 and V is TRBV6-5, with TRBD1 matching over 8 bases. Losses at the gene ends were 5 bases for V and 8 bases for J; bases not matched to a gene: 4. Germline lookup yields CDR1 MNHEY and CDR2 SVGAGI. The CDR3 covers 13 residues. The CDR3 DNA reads TGTGCCAGCAGTCAACAGGGGGAGGGGGAGCTGTTTTTT. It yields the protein CASSQQGEGELFF.

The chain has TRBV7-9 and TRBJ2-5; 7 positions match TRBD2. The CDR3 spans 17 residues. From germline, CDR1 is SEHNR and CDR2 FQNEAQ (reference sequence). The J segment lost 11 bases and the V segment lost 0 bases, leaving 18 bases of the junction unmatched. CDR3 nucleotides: TGTGCCAGCAGCTTAGCTGGCGGCGGGGGAGGCACAGATACGCAGTACTTC. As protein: CASSLAGGGGGTDTQYF.

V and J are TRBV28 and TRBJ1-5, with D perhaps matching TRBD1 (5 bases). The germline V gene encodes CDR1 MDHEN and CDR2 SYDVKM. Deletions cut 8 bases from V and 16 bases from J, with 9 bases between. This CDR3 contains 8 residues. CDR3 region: CASGAQHF. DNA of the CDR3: TGTGCCAGCGGGGCTCAACATTTT.

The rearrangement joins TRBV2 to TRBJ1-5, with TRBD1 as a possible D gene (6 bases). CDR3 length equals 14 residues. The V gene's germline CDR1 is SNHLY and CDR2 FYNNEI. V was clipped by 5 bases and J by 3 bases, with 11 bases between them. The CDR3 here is CASSPGHPNQPQHF. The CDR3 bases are TGTGCCAGCAGTCCGGGACACCCCAATCAGCCCCAGCATTTT. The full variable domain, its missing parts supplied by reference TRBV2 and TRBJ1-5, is EPEVTQTPSHQVTQMGQEVILRCVPISNHLYFYWYRQILGQKVEFLVSFYNNEISEKSEIFDDQFSVERPDGSNFTLKIRSTKLEDSAMYFCASSPGHPNQPQHFGDGTRLSIL.

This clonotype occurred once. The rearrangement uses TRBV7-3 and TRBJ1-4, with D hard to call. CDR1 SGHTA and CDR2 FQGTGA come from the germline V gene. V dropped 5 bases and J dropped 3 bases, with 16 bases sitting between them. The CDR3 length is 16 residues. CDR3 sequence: CASSQVGLGANEKLFF. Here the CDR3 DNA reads TGTGCCAGCAGCCAGGTCGGCCTCGGCGCTAATGAAAAACTGTTTTTT.

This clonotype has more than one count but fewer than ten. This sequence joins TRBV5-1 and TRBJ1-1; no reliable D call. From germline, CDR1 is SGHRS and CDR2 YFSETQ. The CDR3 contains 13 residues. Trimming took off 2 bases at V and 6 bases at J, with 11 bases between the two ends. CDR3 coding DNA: TGCGCCAGCAGCTTAGGAGGGTCCGCTGAAGCTTTCTTT. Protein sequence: CASSLGGSAEAFF.

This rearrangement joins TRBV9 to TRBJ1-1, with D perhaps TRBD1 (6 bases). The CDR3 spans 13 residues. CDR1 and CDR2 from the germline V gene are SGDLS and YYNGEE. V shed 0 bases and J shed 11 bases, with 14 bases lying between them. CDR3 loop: CASSVGAGGPAFF. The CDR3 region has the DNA TGTGCCAGCAGCGTAGGGGCTGGGGGCCCTGCTTTCTTT.

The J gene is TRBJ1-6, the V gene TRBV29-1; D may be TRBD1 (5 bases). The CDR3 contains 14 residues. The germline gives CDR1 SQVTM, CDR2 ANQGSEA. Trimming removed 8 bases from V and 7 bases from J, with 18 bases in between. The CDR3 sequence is CSSGSRPGNSPLHF. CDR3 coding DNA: TGCAGCTCGGGGTCGCGTCCAGGGAATTCACCCCTCCACTTT.

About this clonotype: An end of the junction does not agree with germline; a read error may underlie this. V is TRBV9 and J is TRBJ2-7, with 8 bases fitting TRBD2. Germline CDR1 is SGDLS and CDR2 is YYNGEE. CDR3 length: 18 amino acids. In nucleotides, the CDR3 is TGTGCCAGCAGCTTAGGCCTGGGAATGGCGGGAGGCCCTTACGTGCAGTACTTC. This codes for CASSLGLGMAGGPYVQYF.